This is a list of T cell receptor beta chains from one sample in a study of OX40 agonist ivuxolimab in advanced cancers. Repertoires were generated with immunoSEQ multiplex PCR, while TCRdb's copy carries only in-frame clones and drops some. The repertoire holds over 20,000 clones, with roughly three quarters as singletons. Here the sequenced sample was CD4+ or CD8+ T cells sorted from blood, taken in a trial of the OX40 agonist ivuxolimab. The receptors were gathered from an adult with an advanced solid tumor such as melanoma, head and neck, liver or kidney cancer. The conserved cysteine and the conserved F or W are not part of the CDR3 here.

CDR3 protein: ASSPGTTGGETQY
CDR3 length: 13
J gene: TRBJ2-5
V gene: TRBV9

CDR3 protein: ATSRVDSGQKPNNEQF
CDR3 length: 16
J gene: TRBJ2-1
V gene: TRBV15

CDR3 protein: ASSLYTSNTGELF
CDR3 length: 13
J gene: TRBJ2-2
V gene: TRBV27

CDR3 protein: ASSLAGLNSGNTIY
CDR3 length: 14
J gene: TRBJ1-3
V gene: TRBV13

CDR3 protein: ASSLRTSALPSTDTQY
CDR3 length: 16
J gene: TRBJ2-3
V gene: TRBV7-3

CDR3 protein: ASSPRQGSNEQF
CDR3 length: 12
J gene: TRBJ2-1
V gene: TRBV7-3

CDR3 protein: ASSLAQGLTNEKLF
CDR3 length: 14
J gene: TRBJ1-4
V gene: TRBV7-9

CDR3 protein: ASSFGAGGPTDTQY
CDR3 length: 14
J gene: TRBJ2-3
V gene: TRBV11-1

CDR3 protein: AIREFLQGLDNEQF
CDR3 length: 14
J gene: TRBJ2-1
V gene: TRBV10-3

CDR3 protein: ASSSRSYEQY
CDR3 length: 10
J gene: TRBJ2-7
V gene: TRBV9

CDR3 protein: ASTLTGDRFDEQY
CDR3 length: 13
J gene: TRBJ2-7
V gene: TRBV9

CDR3 protein: ASSALAAVSEQY
CDR3 length: 12
J gene: TRBJ2-7
V gene: TRBV6-1

CDR3 protein: ASSLGWGTGELF
CDR3 length: 12
J gene: TRBJ2-2
V gene: TRBV11-2

CDR3 protein: ASSTRDSHNQPQH
CDR3 length: 13
J gene: TRBJ1-5
V gene: TRBV4-1

CDR3 protein: ASSEYDNGQVKLF
CDR3 length: 13
J gene: TRBJ1-4
V gene: TRBV25-1

CDR3 protein: ASNPYRGGTGELF
CDR3 length: 13
J gene: TRBJ2-2
V gene: TRBV19

CDR3 protein: ASRRTSGRMDTQY
CDR3 length: 13
J gene: TRBJ2-3
V gene: TRBV28

CDR3 protein: ASSLVLEDYGYT
CDR3 length: 12
J gene: TRBJ1-2
V gene: TRBV5-6

CDR3 protein: ASSKAGVGQETQY
CDR3 length: 13
J gene: TRBJ2-5
V gene: TRBV21-1

CDR3 protein: ASSPDRYNEQF
CDR3 length: 11
J gene: TRBJ2-1
V gene: TRBV6-5

CDR3 protein: ASSRLAGVGETQY
CDR3 length: 13
J gene: TRBJ2-5
V gene: TRBV4-1

CDR3 protein: ASSLGLNTEAF
CDR3 length: 11
J gene: TRBJ1-1
V gene: TRBV5-6

CDR3 protein: ASSAIAGPRYEQY
CDR3 length: 13
J gene: TRBJ2-7
V gene: TRBV6-6

CDR3 protein: ASSPGDSSNQPQH
CDR3 length: 13
J gene: TRBJ1-5
V gene: TRBV5-1

CDR3 protein: ASLPLGGYGADTQY
CDR3 length: 14
J gene: TRBJ2-3
V gene: TRBV7-8

CDR3 protein: SVEEGTGTYEQY
CDR3 length: 12
J gene: TRBJ2-7
V gene: TRBV29-1

CDR3 protein: ASSVRGEGFNEQY
CDR3 length: 13
J gene: TRBJ2-7
V gene: TRBV9

CDR3 protein: ASSLGQRYQPQH
CDR3 length: 12
J gene: TRBJ1-5
V gene: TRBV27

CDR3 protein: ASSSGDEQF
CDR3 length: 9
J gene: TRBJ2-1
V gene: TRBV7-9

CDR3 protein: ASSLEVRKDTQY
CDR3 length: 12
J gene: TRBJ2-3
V gene: TRBV7-9

CDR3 protein: ASSPGAPETQY
CDR3 length: 11
J gene: TRBJ2-5
V gene: TRBV9

CDR3 protein: ASRVQHYSYEQY
CDR3 length: 12
J gene: TRBJ2-7
V gene: TRBV2

CDR3 protein: ASSRGRGSGNTIY
CDR3 length: 13
J gene: TRBJ1-3
V gene: TRBV18

CDR3 protein: ASSSGGTLYGYT
CDR3 length: 12
J gene: TRBJ1-2
V gene: TRBV27

CDR3 protein: ASSLDPGGYYEQY
CDR3 length: 13
J gene: TRBJ2-7
V gene: TRBV11-2

CDR3 protein: AISEGLAGEGNEQF
CDR3 length: 14
J gene: TRBJ2-1
V gene: TRBV10-3

CDR3 protein: ASSPSGGSNTEAF
CDR3 length: 13
J gene: TRBJ1-1
V gene: TRBV28

CDR3 protein: ASSVLAGEYEQY
CDR3 length: 12
J gene: TRBJ2-7
V gene: TRBV9

CDR3 protein: ASSFYQGAWYEQY
CDR3 length: 13
J gene: TRBJ2-7
V gene: TRBV5-1

CDR3 protein: ASKPERTGAYEQY
CDR3 length: 13
J gene: TRBJ2-7
V gene: TRBV28

CDR3 protein: ASIEGDEQF
CDR3 length: 9
J gene: TRBJ2-1
V gene: TRBV2

CDR3 protein: ASSTGLTYEQY
CDR3 length: 11
J gene: TRBJ2-7
V gene: TRBV19

CDR3 protein: ASSSTDSIAKNIQY
CDR3 length: 14
J gene: TRBJ2-4
V gene: TRBV5-4

CDR3 protein: ASSQGDTQY
CDR3 length: 9
J gene: TRBJ2-3
V gene: TRBV11-1

CDR3 protein: ASRIQGHYGYT
CDR3 length: 11
J gene: TRBJ1-2
V gene: TRBV5-4

CDR3 protein: ASSLNRGLTEAF
CDR3 length: 12
J gene: TRBJ1-1
V gene: TRBV13

CDR3 protein: ASSYTTGEQY
CDR3 length: 10
J gene: TRBJ2-7
V gene: TRBV6-5

CDR3 protein: AISESNIPFRDTEAF
CDR3 length: 15
J gene: TRBJ1-1
V gene: TRBV10-3

CDR3 protein: ASSKSGLATNEKLF
CDR3 length: 14
J gene: TRBJ1-4
V gene: TRBV21-1

CDR3 protein: ASSSTPPDRAYEQY
CDR3 length: 14
J gene: TRBJ2-7
V gene: TRBV28

CDR3 protein: ASSQPPFDLGASYGKTQY
CDR3 length: 18
J gene: TRBJ2-5
V gene: TRBV23-1

CDR3 protein: AISDRGKGNQPQH
CDR3 length: 13
J gene: TRBJ1-5
V gene: TRBV10-3

CDR3 protein: SVNDWVSGYT
CDR3 length: 10
J gene: TRBJ1-2
V gene: TRBV29-1

CDR3 protein: ASRDRASEGGYT
CDR3 length: 12
J gene: TRBJ1-2
V gene: TRBV6-5

CDR3 protein: ASSLRPWDSGLRGTQY
CDR3 length: 16
J gene: TRBJ2-5
V gene: TRBV5-4

CDR3 protein: ASSLTATEKLF
CDR3 length: 11
J gene: TRBJ1-4
V gene: TRBV7-3

CDR3 protein: ATRDSDRGRAGELF
CDR3 length: 14
J gene: TRBJ2-2
V gene: TRBV15

CDR3 protein: ASSQDGEKLF
CDR3 length: 10
J gene: TRBJ1-4
V gene: TRBV11-3

CDR3 protein: ATWAGGLDTQY
CDR3 length: 11
J gene: TRBJ2-3
V gene: TRBV19